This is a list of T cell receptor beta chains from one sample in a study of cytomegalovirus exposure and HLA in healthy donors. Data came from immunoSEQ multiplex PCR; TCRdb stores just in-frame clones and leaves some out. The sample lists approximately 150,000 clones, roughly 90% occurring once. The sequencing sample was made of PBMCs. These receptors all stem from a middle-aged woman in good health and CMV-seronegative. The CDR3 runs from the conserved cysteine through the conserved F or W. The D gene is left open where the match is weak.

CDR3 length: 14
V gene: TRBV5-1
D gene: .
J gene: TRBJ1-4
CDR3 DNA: TGCGCCAGCAGCTTGGCCGGGGGTAGCGAAAAACTGTTTTTT
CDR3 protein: CASSLAGGSEKLFF

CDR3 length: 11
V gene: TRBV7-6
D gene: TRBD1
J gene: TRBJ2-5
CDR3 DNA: TGTGCCAGCAGCGGAGGACAGGGATCGTACTTC
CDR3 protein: CASSGGQGSYF

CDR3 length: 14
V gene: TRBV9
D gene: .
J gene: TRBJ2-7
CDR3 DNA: TGTGCCAGCAGCGAGGGACTTATCACCTACGAGCAGTACTTC
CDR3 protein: CASSEGLITYEQYF

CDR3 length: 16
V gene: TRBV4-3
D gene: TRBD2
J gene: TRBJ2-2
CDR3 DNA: TGCGCCAGCAGCCCCGTTGCGGGAGCGAACACCGGGGAGCTGTTTTTT
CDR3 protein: CASSPVAGANTGELFF

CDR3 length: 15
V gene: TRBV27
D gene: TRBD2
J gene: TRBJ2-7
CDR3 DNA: TGTGCCAGCAGTTACGGGGGGGTTGGCTCCTACGAGCAGTACTTC
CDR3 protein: CASSYGGVGSYEQYF

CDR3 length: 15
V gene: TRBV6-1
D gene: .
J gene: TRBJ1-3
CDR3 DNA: TGTGCCAGCAGTGAAATCCCGTCGTCTGGAAACACCATATATTTT
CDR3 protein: CASSEIPSSGNTIYF

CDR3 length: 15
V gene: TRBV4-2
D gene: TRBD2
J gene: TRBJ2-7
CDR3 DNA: TGTGCCAGCAGCCAAGAAACCACTAGCGGTTACGAGCAGTACTTC
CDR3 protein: CASSQETTSGYEQYF

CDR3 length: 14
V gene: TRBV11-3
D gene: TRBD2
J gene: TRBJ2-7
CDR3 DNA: TGTGCCAGCAGCTTAAATTTCGGGGGGGCCGAGCAGTACTTC
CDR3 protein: CASSLNFGGAEQYF

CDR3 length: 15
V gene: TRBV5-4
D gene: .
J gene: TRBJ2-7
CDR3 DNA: TGTGCCAGCAGCCCGTCTGGGTCGCGGGACGACGAGCAGTACTTC
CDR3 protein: CASSPSGSRDDEQYF

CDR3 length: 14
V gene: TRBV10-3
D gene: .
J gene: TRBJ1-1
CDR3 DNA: TGTGCCATCAGCCCGAGGGCGTGGAACACTGAAGCTTTCTTT
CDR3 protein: CAISPRAWNTEAFF

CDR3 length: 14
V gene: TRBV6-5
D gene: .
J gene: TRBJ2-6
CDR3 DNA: TGTGCCAGCACCTCGAGCTCTGGGGCCAACGTCCTGACTTTC
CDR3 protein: CASTSSSGANVLTF

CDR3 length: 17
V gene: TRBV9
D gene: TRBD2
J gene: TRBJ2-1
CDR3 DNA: TGTGCCAGCAGCGACGGGACTACTGTGAGCTCCTACAATGAGCAGTTCTTC
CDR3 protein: CASSDGTTVSSYNEQFF

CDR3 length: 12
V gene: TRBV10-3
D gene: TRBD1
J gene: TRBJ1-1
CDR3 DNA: TGTGCCGTGACAGGGTCTGGCACTGAAGCTTTCTTT
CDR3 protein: CAVTGSGTEAFF

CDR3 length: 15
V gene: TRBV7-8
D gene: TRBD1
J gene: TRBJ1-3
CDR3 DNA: TGTGCCAGCAGCTTAGTCGGGACAGCCGGAAACACCATATATTTT
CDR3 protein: CASSLVGTAGNTIYF

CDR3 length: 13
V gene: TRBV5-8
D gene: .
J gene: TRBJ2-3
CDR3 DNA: TGTGCCAGCAGCTTGGTATCCTACCATACGCAGTATTTT
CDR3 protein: CASSLVSYHTQYF

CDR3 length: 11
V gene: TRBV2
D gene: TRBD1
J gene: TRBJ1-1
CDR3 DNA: TGTGCCTGGGGACAGCACACTGAAGCTTTCTTT
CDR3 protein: CAWGQHTEAFF